The 3 T cell receptor beta chains below were found in one sample sequenced in a study of OX40 agonist ivuxolimab in advanced cancers. The assay was immunoSEQ multiplex PCR, and TCRdb's table has in-frame clones only and misses some. The table has 60,000 or so clones, 92% seen once; the top ten hold around an eighth. The source material was CD4+ or CD8+ T cells sorted from blood, sampled in a trial of the OX40 agonist ivuxolimab. The origin of the receptors is an adult with an advanced solid tumor such as melanoma, head and neck, liver or kidney cancer.

CDR3 DNA sequence: TGTGCCAGCAGCAGTTGGGGAGCCTACGAGCAGTACTTC. It yields the protein CASSSWGAYEQYF. V is TRBV19 and J is TRBJ2-7, with D perhaps matching TRBD2 (5 bases). The length of the CDR3 is 13 residues. Germline V lookup: CDR1 LNHDA, CDR2 SQIVND (reference sequence). V lost 9 bases to trimming and J lost 2 bases, with 14 bases between them.

The J gene is TRBJ2-3, the V gene TRBV5-4, with 7 bases matching TRBD2. J was trimmed by 0 bases and V by 4 bases; bases with no gene match: 11. The CDR3 runs to 17 residues. Looked up from germline, CDR1 is SGHNT and CDR2 is YYREEE (reference sequence). The CDR3, as DNA: TGTGCCAGCAGCCCACTCGGGGGAGGGGCTAGCACAGATACGCAGTATTTT. Translated, it gives CASSPLGGGASTDTQYF.

The V gene is TRBV6-5, the J gene TRBJ1-1, with D maybe TRBD1 (6 bases). Trimming stripped 2 bases from V and 4 bases from J, with 14 bases between. Germline assignment: CDR1 MNHEY and CDR2 SVGAGI. This CDR3 comprises 15 residues. The CDR3, as DNA: TGTGCCAGCAGTTACAATTCAGGGGCCGTCACTGAAGCTTTCTTT. It is translated as CASSYNSGAVTEAFF.